A single sample gave rise to the 9 T cell receptor beta chains below, sequenced in a study of breast tumors, draining lymph nodes, adjacent tissues. TCRdb re-analysed the multiplex PCR reads in MiXCR, keeping a single row per CDR3 protein. The top ten clones hold around 2.5% of a sample with about 140,000 distinct CDR3 sequences, 30% to 35% of them seen once. Axillary draining lymph nodes of breast cancer patients supplied the node samples. Sample: axillary lymph node tissue. Receptors originate from a female donor with breast cancer. Some clones in this sample may be carry-over from other donors' samples.

The chain uses TRBV6-6 and TRBJ1-1, with TRBD1 as a possible D gene (5 bases). The ends were cut back, 2 bases at V and 1 base at J, with 11 bases in the middle. CDR1 is MNHNY and CDR2 is SVGAGI in the germline V gene (reference sequence). This CDR3 has 15 residues. CDR3 nucleotides: TGTGCCAGCAGTTACGTGGGACGCCGGAACACTGAAGCTTTCTTT. It encodes CASSYVGRRNTEAFF.

This clonotype was detected ten times or more. This rearrangement joins TRBV20-1 to TRBJ2-1, with 8 positions matching TRBD2. Trimming at V came to 6 bases and at J to 10 bases, leaving 17 bases not matched to a gene. The CDR3 has 15 residues. Germline V gives CDR1 DFQATT, CDR2 SNEGSKA (reference sequence). Here the CDR3 reads CSAFPHGGGSSEQFF. CDR3 nucleotide sequence: TGCAGTGCATTCCCACATGGCGGGGGGTCTTCGGAGCAGTTCTTC.

This clonotype was detected many times. The J gene is TRBJ1-4, the V gene TRBV5-1; TRBD1 might be the D (5 bases). The CDR3 loop spans 13 amino acids. Germline values: CDR1 SGHRS, CDR2 YFSETQ. Trimming took off 2 bases at V and 6 bases at J, with 8 bases between the two ends. The CDR3: CASSLTGDEKLFF. The DNA for the CDR3 is TGCGCCAGCAGCTTAACAGGTGATGAAAAACTGTTTTTT.

This clonotype was picked up many times. The V gene is TRBV5-1, the J gene TRBJ2-7, with 9 bases lining up with TRBD2. The J segment lost 1 base and the V segment lost 1 base, leaving 3 bases of the junction unmatched. Germline V lookup: CDR1 SGHRS, CDR2 YFSETQ. The CDR3 totals 15 residues. CDR3 nucleotides: TGCGCCAGCAGCTTGTCAGCGGGGGGTTCCTACGAGCAGTACTTC. The encoded protein is CASSLSAGGSYEQYF.

This clonotype was detected many times. CDR3 loop: CASSIREAKNIQYF. Here the CDR3 DNA reads TGTGCCAGTAGTATAAGGGAAGCCAAAAACATTCAGTACTTC. The chain carries TRBV19 and TRBJ2-4, with unresolved D. Germline assignment: CDR1 LNHDA and CDR2 SQIVND (reference sequence). This CDR3 has 14 residues. Trimming pared 2 bases from V and 0 bases from J, leaving 5 bases between.

The chain couples TRBV15 to TRBJ2-1, with 13 positions matching TRBD2. The length of the CDR3 is 15 residues. Unmatched junction bases numbered 11, after V lost 5 bases and J lost 13 bases. Germline assignment: CDR1 LNHNV and CDR2 YYDKDF (reference sequence). Here the CDR3 reads CATSPGLAGLYVQFF. CDR3 DNA: TGTGCCACCAGCCCGGGACTAGCGGGGCTATACGTCCAGTTCTTC.

The V and J genes are TRBV7-3 and TRBJ2-2, with 9 bases that match TRBD1. The CDR3 has 15 residues. The germline V gene encodes CDR1 SGHTA and CDR2 FQGTGA. V was clipped by 5 bases and J by 5 bases; unmatched bases: 6. For the CDR3, the DNA is TGTGCCAGCAGCACCGGGACAGGGTTAACCGGGGAGCTGTTTTTT. Translated, it gives CASSTGTGLTGELFF.

This clonotype was counted at least ten times. The chain employs TRBV18 and TRBJ2-7; 9 bases fit TRBD1. V was pared by 2 bases and J by 4 bases, with 12 bases of the junction left unmatched. CDR3 length: 17 residues. CDR1 is KGHSH, CDR2 LQKENI, per germline. CDR3 amino acids: CASSPNEGTGLGYEQYV. DNA for the CDR3: TGTGCCAGCTCACCAAACGAGGGGACAGGGTTAGGTTACGAGCAGTACGTC.

The sample holds many counts of this clonotype. The chain couples TRBV2 to TRBJ1-3, with TRBD1 as a possible D gene (6 bases). Trimming left V 10 bases short and J 1 base short, with 14 bases between. This CDR3 region has 14 residues. Germline V gene data show CDR1 as SNHLY and CDR2 as FYNNEI. The CDR3 loop reads CATETGRSGNTIYF. Here the CDR3 DNA reads TGTGCCACCGAGACAGGAAGATCTGGAAACACCATATATTTT.